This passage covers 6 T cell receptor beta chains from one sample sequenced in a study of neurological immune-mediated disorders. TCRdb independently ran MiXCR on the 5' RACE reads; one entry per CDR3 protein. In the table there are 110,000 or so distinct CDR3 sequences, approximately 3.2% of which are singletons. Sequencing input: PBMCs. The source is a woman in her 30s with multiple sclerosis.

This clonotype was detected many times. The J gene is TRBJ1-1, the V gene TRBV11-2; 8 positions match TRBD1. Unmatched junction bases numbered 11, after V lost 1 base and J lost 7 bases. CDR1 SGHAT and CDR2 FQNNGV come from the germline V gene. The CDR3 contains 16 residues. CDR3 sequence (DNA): TGTGCCAGCAGCTTAGGCGCAGGGGGCTTACGGAGTGAAGCTTTCTTT. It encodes CASSLGAGGLRSEAFF.

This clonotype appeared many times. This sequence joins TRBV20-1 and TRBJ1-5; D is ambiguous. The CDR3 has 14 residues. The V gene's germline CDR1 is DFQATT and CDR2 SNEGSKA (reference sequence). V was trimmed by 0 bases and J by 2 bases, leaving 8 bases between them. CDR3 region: CSAREGGGNQPQHF. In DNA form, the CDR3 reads TGCAGTGCTAGAGAGGGAGGAGGCAATCAGCCCCAGCATTTT.

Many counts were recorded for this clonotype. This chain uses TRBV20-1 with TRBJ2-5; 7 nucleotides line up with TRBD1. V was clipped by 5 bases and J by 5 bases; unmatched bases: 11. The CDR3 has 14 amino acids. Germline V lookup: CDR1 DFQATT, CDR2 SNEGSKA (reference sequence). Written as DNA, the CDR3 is TGCAGTGCTCTCCCAGGGGGAAGGGGGGAGACCCAGTACTTC. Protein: CSALPGGRGETQYF.

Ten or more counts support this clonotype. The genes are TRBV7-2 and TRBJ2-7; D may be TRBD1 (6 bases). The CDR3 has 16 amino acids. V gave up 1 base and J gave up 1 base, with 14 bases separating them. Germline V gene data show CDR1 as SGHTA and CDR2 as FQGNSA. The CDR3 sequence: CASSLEPGTYSYEQYF. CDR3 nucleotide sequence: TGTGCCAGCAGCTTAGAACCCGGGACATATTCCTACGAGCAGTACTTC.

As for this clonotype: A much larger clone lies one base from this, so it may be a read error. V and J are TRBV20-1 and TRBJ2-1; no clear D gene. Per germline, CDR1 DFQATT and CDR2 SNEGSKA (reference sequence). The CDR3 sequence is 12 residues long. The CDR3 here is CSDRDPYNEQFF. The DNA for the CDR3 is TGCAGTGATAGAGATCCGTACAATGAGCAGTTCTTC.

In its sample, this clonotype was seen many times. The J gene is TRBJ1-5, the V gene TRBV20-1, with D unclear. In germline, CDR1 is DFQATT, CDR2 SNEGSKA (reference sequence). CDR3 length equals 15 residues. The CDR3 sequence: CSPFFWVRSNQPQHF. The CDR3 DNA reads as TGCAGCCCATTCTTCTGGGTTAGGAGCAATCAGCCCCAGCATTTT.